This T cell receptor (beta chain) is from a study of blood T cells in healthy people across ages. Together with a sample-barcoded 5' primer, a J-beta primer mix was included in a second PCR lasting roughly 6 to 12 cycles. TCRdb recomputed calls from the 5' RACE reads with MiXCR, one row per CDR3 protein. The sample has around 800,000 distinct CDR3 sequences, around 25% seen once. Trimming pared 3 bases from V and 5 bases from J, leaving 13 bases between. Germline lookup yields CDR1 SEHNR and CDR2 FQNEAQ (reference sequence). This CDR3 contains 14 residues. These same data were also listed under a study on T cells of mothers and their children.

Sequenced: blood. The sequence was obtained from a boy younger than 18 in good health. The rearrangement uses TRBV7-9 and TRBJ2-5; D possibly corresponds to TRBD1 (6 bases). This chain's CDR3 is CASSFTGFRETQYF. The CDR3 DNA reads TGTGCCAGCAGCTTTACAGGGTTTCGGGAGACCCAGTACTTC.